The 4 T cell receptor beta chains below all came from one sample that was sequenced in a study of neurological immune-mediated disorders. TCRdb itself ran the 5' RACE reads through MiXCR, one entry per CDR3 protein. In the table there are some 16,000 distinct CDR3 sequences, approximately 8.7% of which are singletons. Sequenced input: CD8+ T cells from blood. These receptors came from a man aged 45-60 years in good health.

There are many counts of this clonotype. This sequence joins TRBV29-1 and TRBJ2-6, with no clear D. V gave up 4 bases and J gave up 1 base, with 11 bases separating them. The CDR3 length is 15 residues. Germline V lookup: CDR1 SQVTM, CDR2 ANQGSEA. The CDR3 nucleotides read TGCAGCGTTGCCCCAGGTGTGTCTGGGGCCAACGTCCTGACTTTC. The encoded protein is CSVAPGVSGANVLTF.

The table lists this clonotype with many counts. The chain joins TRBV19 to TRBJ2-1, with 8 bases fitting TRBD2. The CDR3 runs 14 residues. V lost 6 bases, J lost 6 bases, and 7 bases stayed unmatched. CDR1 is LNHDA, CDR2 SQIVND, per germline (reference sequence). The chain's CDR3 is CASRIRGGLNEQFF. CDR3 DNA sequence: TGTGCCAGTAGGATCCGGGGGGGGCTCAATGAGCAGTTCTTC.

This clonotype came up many times. V usage is TRBV7-8 and J usage is TRBJ2-2, with 11 bases fitting TRBD1. This CDR3 is 16 amino acids long. The V segment lost 5 bases and the J segment 6 bases; nucleotides outside the gene matches: 8. Germline assignment: CDR1 SGHVS and CDR2 FQNEAQ. The CDR3 is CASSPGTGGYSGELFF. Here the CDR3 DNA reads TGTGCCAGCAGCCCGGGGACAGGGGGATATTCCGGGGAGCTGTTTTTT. Combining the CDR3 with reference TRBV7-8 and TRBJ2-2 gives the whole variable domain GAGVSQSPRYKVAKRGQDVALRCDPISGHVSLFWYQQALGQGPEFLTYFQNEAQLDKSGLPSDRFFAERPEGSVSTLKIQRTQQEDSAVYLCASSPGTGGYSGELFFGEGSRLTVL.

As for this clonotype: A read error may account for a junction end that differs from germline. V is TRBV18 and J is TRBJ2-3; 9 bases are shared with TRBD1. Germline V gene lookup returns CDR1 KGHSH and CDR2 LQKENI. The CDR3 extends over 16 amino acids. CDR3 region: CASSPQGAPFTDTQYF. The CDR3 DNA sequence: TGTGCCAGCTCCCCACAGGGGGCCCCTTTCACAGATACGCAGTATTTT.